This T cell receptor beta chain stems from a study of beta chain features in type 1 diabetes. In the study overall: Taken together, all samples contributed nearly 110 million examined sorted cells. Study-wide findings and caveats: Fewer junction insertions and more nucleotide deletions appeared in type 1 diabetes patients. There was a moderate but significant shortening of TCRB CDR3s in all four CD4+ subsets of Type 1 diabetes patients.

The authors reverse transcribed all of the isolated RNA, so sequencing captured expressed TCRB transcripts. TCRdb's copy holds only in-frame clones and misses some; the assay was immunoSEQ multiplex PCR. The repertoire holds 970,000 or so clones, with roughly 16% as singletons. Losses at the gene ends were 4 bases for V and 5 bases for J; bases not matched to a gene: 5. Germline V gives CDR1 SGHDT, CDR2 YYEEEE. The CDR3 has 15 residues. Notes on this clone: What it recognizes is unknown.

Sorting of CD4+ naive, central memory, regulatory and stem cell-like memory cells was performed via CD45RO/CCR7/CD25/CD127/CD95/CD27. Sequencing was done on a sample of naive CD4+ T cells from blood. This receptor was identified in a woman between 18 and 30 years old in good health. The chain uses TRBV5-6 and TRBJ2-1, with 11 bases fitting TRBD2. DNA for the CDR3: TGTGCCAGCAGCCCGAGGACTAGCGGGCACAATGAGCAGTTCTTC. Its protein product is CASSPRTSGHNEQFF.